These 27 T cell receptor beta chains share one sample of origin, sequenced in a study of shared clonotypes between healthy human individuals. The data were produced by immunoSEQ multiplex PCR, yet TCRdb's version contains in-frame clones alone and is incomplete. The repertoire holds about 2.5 million clones, with 80% to 95% as singletons. Input material: naive CD4+ T cells from PBMCs. Subset indicated: CD45RA+ positively selected. All receptors derive from a man in his late teens or twenties in good health. Some clones in this sample may be carry-over from other donors' samples.

V usage is TRBV15 and J usage is TRBJ1-2; D not resolved. CDR3 length equals 13 residues. The V end was cut by 6 bases, the J end by 4 bases, with 12 bases between. Germline lookup yields CDR1 LNHNV and CDR2 YYDKDF (reference sequence). The CDR3 loop is CATSLTGGYGYTF. CDR3 nucleotide sequence: TGTGCCACCAGTTTGACTGGAGGCTATGGCTACACCTTC.

V is TRBV7-9 and J is TRBJ1-4, with 11 bases matching TRBD1. Germline CDR1 SEHNR, CDR2 FQNEAQ (reference sequence). Trimming cost V 5 bases and J 7 bases; bases outside gene matches: 12. This CDR3 has 17 amino acids. CDR3 sequence reads: CASSLISLGQGVEKLFF. The DNA for the CDR3 is TGTGCCAGCAGCCTTATTAGCCTGGGACAGGGGGTTGAAAAACTGTTTTTT.

This clone showed up just once. This rearrangement joins TRBV7-3 to TRBJ2-3; 13 nucleotides agree with TRBD2. CDR3 length: 17 amino acids. V was pared by 4 bases and J by 2 bases, with 6 bases of the junction left unmatched. CDR1 is SGHTA and CDR2 is FQGTGA in the germline V gene. This CDR3 reads CASSSPGLAGITDTQYF. The CDR3 nucleotides are TGTGCCAGCAGCTCGCCGGGACTAGCGGGAATCACAGATACGCAGTATTTT.

The rearrangement joins TRBV28 to TRBJ2-4; the D call may be TRBD1 or TRBD2 (5 bases each). CDR3 length: 13 residues. The germline V and J ends were trimmed by 3 bases and 12 bases, with 15 bases remaining between them. CDR1 and CDR2 (germline): MDHEN, SYDVKM. CDR3 sequence reads: CASSLRGPSAQYF. The CDR3 bases are TGTGCCAGCAGTTTGAGGGGTCCTTCAGCTCAGTACTTC.

Turning to this clone: Other DNA sequences of this sample code for an identical CDR3. The V gene is TRBV9, the J gene TRBJ2-5; D gene uncertain. This CDR3 region has 13 residues. Germline lookup yields CDR1 SGDLS and CDR2 YYNGEE. V was shortened by 0 bases and J by 1 base, with 4 bases between the two germline ends. The CDR3 region has the DNA TGTGCCAGCAGCGTAGCCGTCCAAGAGACCCAGTACTTC. This codes for CASSVAVQETQYF.

The V and J genes are TRBV28 and TRBJ1-1; no reliable D call. The CDR3 is 13 residues long. Per the germline V gene, CDR1 is MDHEN and CDR2 is SYDVKM. Trimming cost V 6 bases and J 4 bases, with 12 bases left between them. The CDR3 DNA follows: TGTGCCAGCAGGCCGGATGTTGGCACTGAAGCTTTCTTT. Translating it yields CASRPDVGTEAFF. Full variable domain (missing parts from reference TRBV28 and TRBJ1-1): DVKVTQSSRYLVKRTGEKVFLECVQDMDHENMFWYRQDPGLGLRLIYFSYDVKMKEKGDIPEGYSVSREKKERFSLILESASTNQTSMYLCASRPDVGTEAFFGQGTRLTVV.

The chain links TRBV2 to TRBJ2-2, with D maybe TRBD1 (5 bases). The germline V and J ends were trimmed by 4 bases and 3 bases, with 9 bases remaining between them. The CDR3 consists of 14 residues. CDR1 and CDR2 (germline): SNHLY, FYNNEI. Here the CDR3 DNA reads TGTGCCAGCAGTGGAACAGGACACACCGGGGAGCTGTTTTTT. Translated, it gives CASSGTGHTGELFF.

V usage is TRBV5-6 and J usage is TRBJ2-7; maybe TRBD2 (5 bases). This CDR3 region has 12 residues. Germline CDR1 is SGHDT and CDR2 is YYEEEE. V was trimmed by 4 bases and J by 6 bases, leaving 11 bases between them. CDR3 amino acids: CASSLGEGEQYF. The CDR3 DNA is TGTGCCAGCAGCCTCGGTGAGGGCGAGCAGTACTTC.

This sequence joins TRBV5-6 and TRBJ1-5; D unclear. V was cut by 4 bases and J by 2 bases, with 16 bases left in between. The germline V gene has CDR1 SGHDT and CDR2 YYEEEE. CDR3 length equals 16 residues. The CDR3, as DNA: TGTGCCAGCAGCCGCCGACAAGGCGGTCGCAATCAGCCCCAGCATTTT. Translation gives CASSRRQGGRNQPQHF.

This sequence joins TRBV28 and TRBJ1-2; 10 bases align to TRBD1. The CDR3 runs to 14 residues. Trimming removed 6 bases from V and 8 bases from J; junction bases left unmatched: 9. Germline-derived CDR1 and CDR2 are MDHEN and SYDVKM. The CDR3 DNA reads as TGTGCCAGCAGCCCGGGACAGGGGTATTGGGGCTACACCTTC. It codes for CASSPGQGYWGYTF.

The chain employs TRBV28 and TRBJ1-1, with unresolved D. Deletions cut 3 bases from V and 9 bases from J, with 8 bases between. There are 11 residues in the CDR3. CDR1 is MDHEN, CDR2 SYDVKM, per germline. The CDR3 nucleotides read TGTGCCAGCAGTTTTTGGCAGAAAGCTTTCTTT. The encoded protein is CASSFWQKAFF.

For this clone: The same CDR3 arises from other DNA sequences in this sample as well. The chain joins TRBV28 to TRBJ1-1, with D uncertain. Trimming cost V 6 bases and J 5 bases, with 7 bases left between them. The CDR3 length is 11 residues. In germline, CDR1 is MDHEN, CDR2 SYDVKM. The CDR3 DNA reads as TGTGCCAGCAGGGGAGGGACTGAAGCTTTCTTT. Its protein is CASRGGTEAFF. The whole variable domain, remainder taken from reference TRBV28 and TRBJ1-1, is DVKVTQSSRYLVKRTGEKVFLECVQDMDHENMFWYRQDPGLGLRLIYFSYDVKMKEKGDIPEGYSVSREKKERFSLILESASTNQTSMYLCASRGGTEAFFGQGTRLTVV.

The chain employs TRBV28 and TRBJ2-7, with 9 positions matching TRBD1. The CDR3 extends over 15 amino acids. Germline V lookup: CDR1 MDHEN, CDR2 SYDVKM. V shed 6 bases, J shed 3 bases, and the junction held 9 bases outside the gene matches. DNA of the CDR3: TGTGCCAGCAGCACACCGGGACAGGGTCTCTACGAGCAGTACTTC. It yields the protein CASSTPGQGLYEQYF.

This chain links TRBV27 with TRBJ2-3, with TRBD2 identical over 8 bases. J gave up 4 bases and V 0 bases, and 3 bases lay outside the gene matches. CDR1 MNHEY and CDR2 SMNVEV come from the germline V gene (reference sequence). The CDR3 totals 15 residues. The CDR3 reads CASSLSSGGPDTQYF. The CDR3, as DNA: TGTGCCAGCAGTTTATCGAGCGGGGGCCCAGATACGCAGTATTTT.

The chain has TRBV28 and TRBJ2-7; 10 bases align to TRBD1. Germline CDR1 reads MDHEN; CDR2 reads SYDVKM. The CDR3 covers 16 residues. V was clipped by 1 base and J by 3 bases; unmatched bases: 6. CDR3 in DNA: TGTGCCAGCAGTTTATTAGGGCGGACAGGGGGCTACGAGCAGTACTTC. Translating gives CASSLLGRTGGYEQYF.

V usage is TRBV5-4 and J usage is TRBJ2-6, with D unclear. Trimming removed 4 bases at V and 1 base at J, with 9 bases between. There are 15 residues in the CDR3. Germline values: CDR1 SGHNT, CDR2 YYREEE (reference sequence). The chain's CDR3 is CASSPPGSGANVLTF. CDR3 DNA: TGTGCCAGCAGCCCGCCGGGTTCTGGGGCCAACGTCCTGACTTTC.

This rearrangement joins TRBV5-1 to TRBJ2-2, with 10 bases matching TRBD2. Losses at the gene ends were 5 bases for V and 1 base for J; bases not matched to a gene: 5. CDR1 is SGHRS, CDR2 YFSETQ, per germline. CDR3 length: 16 amino acids. CDR3 in DNA: TGCGCCAGCAGGGAACTAGCGGGACTGAACACCGGGGAGCTGTTTTTT. This translates into CASRELAGLNTGELFF.

The DNA of the CDR3 is TGCGCCAGCAGCGTGGGAGTTCGCTACGAGCAGTACTTC. The encoded protein is CASSVGVRYEQYF. The rearrangement joins TRBV5-1 to TRBJ2-7; D perhaps matches TRBD2 (5 bases). V lost 4 bases, J lost 3 bases, and 11 bases lay in between. This CDR3 comprises 13 residues. Germline V gene lookup returns CDR1 SGHRS and CDR2 YFSETQ.

The chain has TRBV7-3 and TRBJ2-6; possible D gene TRBD2, 5 bases. CDR1 is SGHTA, CDR2 FQGTGA, per germline. This CDR3 region has 18 residues. Trimming left V 5 bases short and J 0 bases short, with 17 bases between. As DNA, the CDR3 is TGTGCCAGCAGCCAGGACCGTTTAGGAGGCTCTGGGGCCAACGTCCTGACTTTC. Protein sequence: CASSQDRLGGSGANVLTF.

V gene TRBV30 combines with J gene TRBJ2-3; D gene uncertain. The CDR3 is made up of 12 amino acids. The V end lost 2 bases, the J end lost 4 bases, and 7 bases lay between the germline ends. Germline-derived CDR1 and CDR2 are GTSNPN and SVGIG (reference sequence). Here the CDR3 DNA reads TGTGCCTGGAGTAGGGTCCCAGATACGCAGTATTTT. It encodes CAWSRVPDTQYF. The entire variable domain, with the rest obtained from reference TRBV30 and TRBJ2-3, is as follows: SQTIHQWPATLVQPVGSPLSLECTVEGTSNPNLYWYRQAAGRGLQLLFYSVGIGQISSEVPQNLSASRPQDRQFILSSKKLLLSDSGFYLCAWSRVPDTQYFGPGTRLTVL.

CDR3 DNA: TGTGCCAGTAGTACAACTCATAGCGGGAGGGCCGGCGAGCAGTACTTC. This encodes CASSTTHSGRAGEQYF. The V call is TRBV19, the J call TRBJ2-7, with 11 bases fitting TRBD2. CDR1 LNHDA and CDR2 SQIVND come from the germline V gene (reference sequence). The CDR3 runs to 16 residues. With 4 bases clipped from V and 6 bases from J, the junction kept 11 bases outside the gene matches.

This clone came up a few times. The same CDR3 arises from other DNA sequences in this sample as well. This chain uses TRBV2 with TRBJ2-7, with 8 bases aligning to TRBD2. CDR1 and CDR2 from the germline V gene are SNHLY and FYNNEI. The CDR3 has 13 amino acids. The trim removed 8 bases at V and 4 bases at J, leaving 7 bases unmatched. The CDR3 bases are TGTGCCAGCTCCGCGGGGGGCAGATACGAGCAGTACTTC. Its protein product is CASSAGGRYEQYF. Combining the CDR3 with reference TRBV2 and TRBJ2-7 gives the whole variable domain EPEVTQTPSHQVTQMGQEVILRCVPISNHLYFYWYRQILGQKVEFLVSFYNNEISEKSEIFDDQFSVERPDGSNFTLKIRSTKLEDSAMYFCASSAGGRYEQYFGPGTRLTVT.

This chain uses TRBV5-6 with TRBJ1-4; the D gene is possibly TRBD1 (5 bases). CDR1 and CDR2 from the germline V gene are SGHDT and YYEEEE. The CDR3 has 15 amino acids. V was trimmed by 5 bases and J by 4 bases, leaving 15 bases between them. CDR3 nucleotide sequence: TGTGCCAGCAGGTCCTTTAAGGGGAATAATGAAAAACTGTTTTTT. Protein sequence: CASRSFKGNNEKLFF.

The V and J genes are TRBV18 and TRBJ1-1, with 7 bases fitting TRBD1. The length of the CDR3 is 15 residues. V trimming: 5 bases; J trimming: 0 bases; junction bases outside the gene matches: 6. CDR1 and CDR2 from the germline V gene are KGHSH and LQKENI. CDR3 bases: TGTGCCAGCTCAGTTCGACAGGGCTTGAACACTGAAGCTTTCTTT. Translating it yields CASSVRQGLNTEAFF.

In its sample, this clone was seen a few times. The rearrangement uses TRBV7-2 and TRBJ1-2; D unclear. This CDR3 comprises 11 residues. V was shortened by 5 bases and J by 2 bases, with 3 bases between the two germline ends. The germline gives CDR1 SGHTA, CDR2 FQGNSA. CDR3 region: CASSNNYGYTF. The CDR3 DNA sequence: TGTGCCAGCAGCAACAACTATGGCTACACCTTC.

The chain combines TRBV25-1 with TRBJ1-1; 7 nucleotides align to TRBD1. The CDR3 runs to 15 residues. The V and J ends lost 0 bases and 0 bases, in that order; junction bases with no gene match: 1. CDR1 MGHDK and CDR2 SYGVNS come from the germline V gene. CDR3 DNA sequence: TGTGCCAGCAGTGAATACGGGACAGTGAACACTGAAGCTTTCTTT. Protein sequence: CASSEYGTVNTEAFF.

V and J are TRBV27 and TRBJ2-5, with TRBD2 matching over 7 bases. With V trimmed by 6 bases and J by 3 bases, 10 bases remained unmatched. Germline V lookup: CDR1 MNHEY, CDR2 SMNVEV (reference sequence). CDR3 length: 15 residues. CDR3: CASRFEQAGEETQYF. DNA of the CDR3: TGTGCCAGCAGATTCGAACAGGCGGGGGAAGAGACCCAGTACTTC.